One sample yielded the 23 T cell receptor beta chains listed below, sequenced in a study of CD8+ T cells in alopecia areata. Treatment here: oral pan-JAK inhibitor, 5-10 mg twice daily. Lesional scalp tissue (obtained by punch biopsy) and peripheral blood were collected from alopecia areata patients. RNA, once extracted, was reverse transcribed into cDNA for use as the sequencing template. The data were produced by immunoSEQ multiplex PCR, yet TCRdb's version contains in-frame clones alone and is incomplete. The table shows roughly 6,900 clones, with 65% to 75% occurring only once. The sample consisted of skin, taken at week 4, from a patient treated with tofacitinib. The receptor source for this set is a human donor with alopecia areata.

The chain combines TRBV10-3 with TRBJ2-2, with a tentative D call TRBD1 (5 bases). This CDR3 is built from 18 residues. CDR1 is ENHRY, CDR2 SYGVKD, per germline. V shed 0 bases and J shed 2 bases, with 16 bases lying between them. The CDR3 DNA reads as TGTGCCATCAGTGAGTCGAGATTCAAAGACAGTAACACCGGGGAGCTGTTTTTT. It is translated as CAISESRFKDSNTGELFF.

CDR3 nucleotide sequence: TGTGCCAGCAGTGGACAGGCGGGCGGGGAGCTGTTTTTT. It codes for CASSGQAGGELFF. The chain combines TRBV27 with TRBJ2-2; TRBD1 aligns across 7 bases. V gave up 5 bases and J gave up 7 bases; unmatched junction bases: 4. Germline V gene lookup returns CDR1 MNHEY and CDR2 SMNVEV (reference sequence). This CDR3 is built from 13 residues.

The sample holds one count of this clone. As DNA, the CDR3 is TGTGCCAGCAGCGGGACTAGCGGGGGCACAGATACGCAGTATTTT. Translated: CASSGTSGGTDTQYF. The chain couples TRBV6-4 to TRBJ2-3; 13 bases map to TRBD2. The germline V gene encodes CDR1 MRHNA and CDR2 SNTAGT. V lost 6 bases to trimming and J lost 1 base; unmatched junction nucleotides: 1. This CDR3 is built from 15 residues.

A few counts support this clone. V and J are TRBV7-9 and TRBJ2-7, with no clear D. Germline loops: CDR1 SEHNR, CDR2 FQNEAQ (reference sequence). There are 15 residues in the CDR3. V lost 4 bases and J lost 0, with 13 bases in between. The CDR3 nucleotides read TGTGCCAGCAGCTCTCTGAAGGCCCTCTCCTACGAGCAGTACTTC. Protein sequence: CASSSLKALSYEQYF.

This chain links TRBV5-8 with TRBJ2-2; TRBD1 matches 9 bases. CDR3 length: 15 amino acids. The V and J ends lost 0 bases and 3 bases, in that order; junction bases with no gene match: 0. Germline CDR1 SGHTS, CDR2 YDEGEE. CDR3 loop: CASSLGDRDTGELFF. CDR3 nucleotide sequence: TGTGCCAGCAGCTTGGGGGACAGGGACACCGGGGAGCTGTTTTTT.

V gene TRBV2 combines with J gene TRBJ1-1; D gene uncertain. V lost 8 bases to trimming and J lost 7 bases, with 11 bases between them. This CDR3 has 11 residues. The germline CDR1 and CDR2 sequences are SNHLY and FYNNEI. The CDR3 DNA is TGTGCCAGCGCTATAGAAGTTGAAGCTTTCTTT. This codes for CASAIEVEAFF.

V is TRBV5-1 and J is TRBJ2-2; the D gene is possibly TRBD2 (6 bases). Trimming took off 0 bases at V and 2 bases at J, with 11 bases between the two ends. Germline V gene data show CDR1 as SGHRS and CDR2 as YFSETQ. The CDR3 extends over 16 amino acids. Here the CDR3 reads CASSLVAGPNTGELFF. The DNA for the CDR3 is TGCGCCAGCAGCTTGGTTGCGGGACCTAACACCGGGGAGCTGTTTTTT.

This clone was counted a few times. V gene TRBV19 combines with J gene TRBJ2-3; 14 bases are a match to TRBD2. Trimming removed 3 bases from V and 4 bases from J; junction bases left unmatched: 3. The CDR3 spans 16 residues. CDR1 LNHDA and CDR2 SQIVND come from the germline V gene (reference sequence). CDR3 loop: CASSIGLAGGADTQYF. CDR3 in DNA: TGTGCCAGTAGTATCGGACTAGCGGGAGGTGCAGATACGCAGTATTTT. The full variable domain, its missing parts supplied by reference TRBV19 and TRBJ2-3, is DGGITQSPKYLFRKEGQNVTLSCEQNLNHDAMYWYRQDPGQGLRLIYYSQIVNDFQKGDIAEGYSVSREKKESFPLTVTSAQKNPTAFYLCASSIGLAGGADTQYFGPGTRLTVL.

The chain carries TRBV18 and TRBJ1-2; maybe TRBD1 (6 bases). V was clipped by 4 bases and J by 2 bases, with 17 bases between them. This CDR3 comprises 16 residues. The germline CDR1 and CDR2 sequences are KGHSH and LQKENI. CDR3 protein: CASSQDSPGHNYGYTF. The CDR3 bases are TGTGCCAGCTCACAAGATTCACCGGGACACAACTATGGCTACACCTTC.

The rearrangement joins TRBV7-9 to TRBJ2-1; no firm D call. This CDR3 spans 16 amino acids. Trimming took 1 base from V and 0 from J, leaving 10 bases between them. Germline V gene sequence: CDR1 SEHNR, CDR2 FQNEAQ (reference sequence). CDR3 nucleotides: TGTGCCAGCAGCTTAGTGAGTCTCCGCTCCTACAATGAGCAGTTCTTC. This translates into CASSLVSLRSYNEQFF.

The rearrangement joins TRBV7-3 to TRBJ2-7; 9 bases line up with TRBD1. This CDR3 is built from 15 residues. The trim removed 5 bases at V and 5 bases at J, leaving 10 bases unmatched. CDR1 is SGHTA and CDR2 is FQGTGA in the germline V gene. CDR3 bases: TGTGCCAGCAGCATGGGACAGGGAGGGAACCACGAGCAGTACTTC. Translated, it gives CASSMGQGGNHEQYF.

V and J are TRBV11-2 and TRBJ1-5; no reliable D call. The CDR3 runs to 13 residues. From germline, CDR1 is SGHAT and CDR2 FQNNGV. The V end was cut by 4 bases, the J end by 5 bases, with 9 bases between. The CDR3 protein is CASSWSDYQPQHF. DNA for the CDR3: TGTGCCAGCAGCTGGTCGGATTATCAGCCCCAGCATTTT.

The chain joins TRBV19 to TRBJ2-7, with 9 bases lining up with TRBD1. The germline gives CDR1 LNHDA, CDR2 SQIVND (reference sequence). Trimming took 10 bases from V and 1 from J; bases not matched to a gene: 2. The CDR3 loop spans 12 amino acids. The CDR3 spells CATGTGSYEQYF. In DNA form, the CDR3 reads TGTGCCACGGGGACAGGGTCCTACGAGCAGTACTTC.

As regards this clone: The same CDR3 arises from other DNA sequences in this sample as well. The rearrangement uses TRBV9 and TRBJ1-5; 9 bases line up with TRBD1. The junction had 6 bases not matched to a gene; V was cut back by 4 bases and J by 4 bases. The CDR3 is 15 amino acids. Germline CDR1 reads SGDLS; CDR2 reads YYNGEE. CDR3 amino acids: CASSSGTGRNQPQHF. The CDR3 nucleotides read TGTGCCAGCAGCTCAGGGACAGGGCGGAATCAGCCCCAGCATTTT.

The sample holds a few counts of this clone. V gene TRBV7-6 combines with J gene TRBJ2-3; weak D call: TRBD2 (5 bases). The CDR3 totals 13 residues. Trimming cost V 5 bases and J 6 bases, with 12 bases left between them. Germline V CDR1 and CDR2: SGHVS, FNYEAQ. Here the CDR3 DNA reads TGTGCCAGCAGCGAGGGCCACCGGGATACGCAGTATTTT. Translation: CASSEGHRDTQYF.

This chain uses TRBV4-2 with TRBJ2-7; 11 nucleotides align to TRBD2. This CDR3 spans 16 amino acids. CDR1 is LGHNA and CDR2 is YNFKEQ in the germline V gene. V shed 0 bases, J shed 3 bases, and the junction held 4 bases outside the gene matches. As DNA, the CDR3 is TGTGCCAGCAGCCAAGAACTAGCGGGGGTGATCTACGAGCAGTACTTC. Protein product: CASSQELAGVIYEQYF.

In its sample, this clone was seen once. The chain couples TRBV4-2 to TRBJ2-7, with 10 bases aligning to TRBD2. Per germline, CDR1 LGHNA and CDR2 YNFKEQ. J lost 2 bases, V lost 0 bases, and 7 bases had no gene match. The CDR3 runs to 17 residues. The CDR3 loop reads CASSQEFTSGGAYEQYF. CDR3 coding DNA: TGTGCCAGCAGCCAAGAGTTCACCAGCGGGGGGGCCTACGAGCAGTACTTC.

Here the CDR3 reads CASSLVGGLSYEQYF. The CDR3, as DNA: TGTGCCAGCAGTTTGGTGGGGGGCCTTTCCTACGAGCAGTACTTC. The chain employs TRBV7-2 and TRBJ2-7; the D gene could be TRBD1 or TRBD2 (6 bases each). V was clipped by 6 bases and J by 1 base, with 16 bases between them. Germline-derived CDR1 and CDR2 are SGHTA and FQGNSA. This CDR3 has 15 amino acids.

The chain recombines TRBV19 with TRBJ1-1, with 7 bases aligning to TRBD1. This CDR3 has 15 amino acids. The V and J ends lost 5 bases and 2 bases, in that order; junction bases with no gene match: 8. Germline V gene data show CDR1 as LNHDA and CDR2 as SQIVND (reference sequence). The CDR3 here is CASSSSGTANTEAFF. The CDR3 DNA reads as TGTGCCAGTAGTTCTTCCGGGACAGCTAACACTGAAGCTTTCTTT.

The chain uses TRBV6-1 and TRBJ1-2; TRBD1 matches 10 bases. CDR3 length: 15 residues. The V and J ends lost 2 bases and 3 bases, in that order; junction bases with no gene match: 3. Germline V gives CDR1 MNHNS, CDR2 SASEGT. CDR3 nucleotide sequence: TGTGCCAGCAGTGAAATCGGACAGGGGGACTATGGCTACACCTTC. This translates into CASSEIGQGDYGYTF.

The chain links TRBV13 to TRBJ2-3; D uncertain. Trimming pared 0 bases from V and 5 bases from J, leaving 15 bases between. Germline V gene sequence: CDR1 PRHDT, CDR2 FYEKMQ (reference sequence). This CDR3 region has 16 residues. The CDR3 DNA reads TGTGCCAGCAGCTTAGGGGTATTATACGTGGGAGATACGCAGTATTTT. Protein: CASSLGVLYVGDTQYF.

V is TRBV19 and J is TRBJ2-7; 9 bases align to TRBD1. Losses at the gene ends were 1 base for V and 3 bases for J; bases not matched to a gene: 1. The CDR3 consists of 14 residues. Per germline, CDR1 LNHDA and CDR2 SQIVND (reference sequence). CDR3 region: CASSIGTGVYEQYF. CDR3 DNA sequence: TGTGCCAGTAGTATAGGGACAGGGGTCTACGAGCAGTACTTC.

The chain uses TRBV5-1 and TRBJ1-2; D uncertain. The CDR3 spans 14 residues. CDR1 SGHRS and CDR2 YFSETQ come from the germline V gene. V lost 5 bases to trimming and J lost 5 bases, with 16 bases between them. This CDR3 reads CASSQRRRLYGYTF. CDR3 in DNA: TGCGCCAGCAGTCAAAGGCGCCGCCTTTATGGCTACACCTTC.